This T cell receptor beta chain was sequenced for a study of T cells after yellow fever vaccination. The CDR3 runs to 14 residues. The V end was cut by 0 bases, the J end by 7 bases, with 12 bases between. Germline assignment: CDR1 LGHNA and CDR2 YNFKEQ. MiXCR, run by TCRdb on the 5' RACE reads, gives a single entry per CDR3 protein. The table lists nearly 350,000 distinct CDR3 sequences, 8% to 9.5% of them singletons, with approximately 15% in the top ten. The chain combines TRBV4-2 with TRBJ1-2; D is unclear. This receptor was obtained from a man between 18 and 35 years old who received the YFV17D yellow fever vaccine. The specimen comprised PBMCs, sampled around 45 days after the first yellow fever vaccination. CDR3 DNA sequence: TGTGCCAGCAGCCAAGATGGCCCGATATCTGGCTACACCTTC. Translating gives CASSQDGPISGYTF.